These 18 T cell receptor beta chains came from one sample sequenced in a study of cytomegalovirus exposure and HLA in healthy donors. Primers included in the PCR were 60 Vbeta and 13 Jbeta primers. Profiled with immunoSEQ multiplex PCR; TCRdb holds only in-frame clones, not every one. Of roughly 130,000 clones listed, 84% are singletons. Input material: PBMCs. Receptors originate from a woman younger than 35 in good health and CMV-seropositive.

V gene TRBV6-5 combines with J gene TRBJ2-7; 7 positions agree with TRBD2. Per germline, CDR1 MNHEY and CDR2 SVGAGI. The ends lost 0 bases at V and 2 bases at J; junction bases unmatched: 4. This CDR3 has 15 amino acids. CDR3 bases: TGTGCCAGCAGTTACTCAGCGGGGACTACCTACGAGCAGTACTTC. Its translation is CASSYSAGTTYEQYF.

The CDR3: CASSGGGGSYNSPLHF. The CDR3 bases are TGTGCCAGCAGTGGAGGGGGAGGGAGTTATAATTCACCCCTCCACTTT. The J gene is TRBJ1-6, the V gene TRBV25-1; tentatively, D is TRBD1 (6 bases). The V gene's germline CDR1 is MGHDK and CDR2 SYGVNS. The CDR3 runs 16 residues. Deletions cut 4 bases from V and 4 bases from J, with 14 bases between.

In nucleotides, the CDR3 is TGTGCCAGCAAGCGGGACTCCTCCTACAATGAGCAGTTCTTC. This codes for CASKRDSSYNEQFF. The genes are TRBV6-5 and TRBJ2-1, with 7 bases identical to TRBD2. The germline V gene has CDR1 MNHEY and CDR2 SVGAGI. The CDR3 is 14 residues long. V was pared by 7 bases and J by 0 bases, with 3 bases of the junction left unmatched.

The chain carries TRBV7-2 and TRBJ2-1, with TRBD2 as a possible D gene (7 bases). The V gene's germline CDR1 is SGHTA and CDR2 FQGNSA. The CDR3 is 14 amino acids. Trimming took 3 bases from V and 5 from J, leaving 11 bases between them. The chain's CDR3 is CASSFGGANNEQFF. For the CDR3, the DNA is TGTGCCAGCAGCTTTGGGGGGGCTAACAATGAGCAGTTCTTC.

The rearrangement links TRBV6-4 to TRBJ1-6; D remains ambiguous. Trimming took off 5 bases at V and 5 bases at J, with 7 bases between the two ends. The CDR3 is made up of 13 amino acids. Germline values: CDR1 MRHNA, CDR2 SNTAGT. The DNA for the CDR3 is TGTGCCAGCAGTCCCGCAGATAATTCACCCCTCCACTTT. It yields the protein CASSPADNSPLHF.

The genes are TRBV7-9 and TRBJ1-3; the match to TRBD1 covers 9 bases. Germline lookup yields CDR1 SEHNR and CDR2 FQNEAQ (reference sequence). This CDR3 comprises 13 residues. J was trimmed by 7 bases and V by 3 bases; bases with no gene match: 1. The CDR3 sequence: CASSFDRGNTIYF. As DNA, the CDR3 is TGTGCCAGCAGCTTCGACAGGGGGAACACCATATATTTT.

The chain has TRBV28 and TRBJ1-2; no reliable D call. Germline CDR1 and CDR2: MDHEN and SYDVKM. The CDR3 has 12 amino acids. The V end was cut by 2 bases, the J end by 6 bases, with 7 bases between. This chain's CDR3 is CASSLPPDGYTF. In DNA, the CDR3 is TGTGCCAGCAGTTTACCCCCTGATGGCTACACCTTC.

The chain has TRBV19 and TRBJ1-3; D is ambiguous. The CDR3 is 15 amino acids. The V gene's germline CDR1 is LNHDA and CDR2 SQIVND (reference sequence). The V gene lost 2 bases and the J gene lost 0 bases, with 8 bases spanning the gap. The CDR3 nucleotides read TGTGCCAGTAGTATATACGCCAGCTCTGGAAACACCATATATTTT. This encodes CASSIYASSGNTIYF.

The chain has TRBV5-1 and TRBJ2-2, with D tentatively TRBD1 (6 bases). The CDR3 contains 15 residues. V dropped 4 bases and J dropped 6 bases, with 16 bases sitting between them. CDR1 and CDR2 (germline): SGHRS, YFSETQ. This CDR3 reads CASSLGQPGSGELFF. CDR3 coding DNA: TGCGCCAGCAGCCTAGGACAGCCCGGGTCCGGGGAGCTGTTTTTT.

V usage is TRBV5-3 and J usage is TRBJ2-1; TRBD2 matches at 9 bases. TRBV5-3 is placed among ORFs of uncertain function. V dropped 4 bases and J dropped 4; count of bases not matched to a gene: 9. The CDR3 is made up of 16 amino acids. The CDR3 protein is CARSDGAGGRYNEQFF. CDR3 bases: TGTGCCAGAAGCGACGGAGCGGGGGGCAGGTACAATGAGCAGTTCTTC.

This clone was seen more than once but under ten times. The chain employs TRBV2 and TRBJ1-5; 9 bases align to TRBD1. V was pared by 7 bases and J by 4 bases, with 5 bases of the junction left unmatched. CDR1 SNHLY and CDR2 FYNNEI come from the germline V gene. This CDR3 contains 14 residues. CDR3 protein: CASTSDRGNQPQHF. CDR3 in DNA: TGTGCCAGCACCTCCGACAGGGGGAATCAGCCCCAGCATTTT.

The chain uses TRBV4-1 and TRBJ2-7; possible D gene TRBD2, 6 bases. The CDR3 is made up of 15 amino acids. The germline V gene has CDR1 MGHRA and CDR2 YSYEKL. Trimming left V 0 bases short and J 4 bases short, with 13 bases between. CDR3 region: CASSQDDLATYEQYF. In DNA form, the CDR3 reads TGCGCCAGCAGCCAAGACGATCTAGCGACGTACGAGCAGTACTTC.

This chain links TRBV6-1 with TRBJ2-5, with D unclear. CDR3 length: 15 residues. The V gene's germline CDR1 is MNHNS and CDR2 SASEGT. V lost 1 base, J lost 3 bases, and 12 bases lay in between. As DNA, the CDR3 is TGTGCCAGCAGTGAAGGGTGGCAATTTAAAGAGACCCAGTACTTC. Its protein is CASSEGWQFKETQYF.

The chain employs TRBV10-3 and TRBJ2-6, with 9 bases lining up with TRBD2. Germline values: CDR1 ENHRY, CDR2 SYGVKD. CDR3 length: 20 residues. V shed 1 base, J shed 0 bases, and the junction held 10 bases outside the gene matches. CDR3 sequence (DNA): TGTGCCATCAGTGAGTTGGGGTCTAGCGGGGAACACTCTGGGGCCAACGTCCTGACTTTC. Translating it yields CAISELGSSGEHSGANVLTF.

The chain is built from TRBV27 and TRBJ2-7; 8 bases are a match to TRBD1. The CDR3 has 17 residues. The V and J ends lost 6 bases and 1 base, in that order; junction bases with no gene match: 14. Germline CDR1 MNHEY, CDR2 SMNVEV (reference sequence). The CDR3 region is CASSPFWDRTISYEQYF. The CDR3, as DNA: TGTGCCAGCAGCCCCTTTTGGGACAGGACCATTTCCTACGAGCAGTACTTC.

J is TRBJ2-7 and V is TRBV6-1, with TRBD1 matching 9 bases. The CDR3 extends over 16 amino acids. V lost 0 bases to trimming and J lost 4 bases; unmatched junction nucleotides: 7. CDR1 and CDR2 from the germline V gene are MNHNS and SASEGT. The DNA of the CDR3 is TGTGCCAGCAGTGAAGCGTCCGGGACAGGGTATTACGAGCAGTACTTC. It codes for CASSEASGTGYYEQYF.

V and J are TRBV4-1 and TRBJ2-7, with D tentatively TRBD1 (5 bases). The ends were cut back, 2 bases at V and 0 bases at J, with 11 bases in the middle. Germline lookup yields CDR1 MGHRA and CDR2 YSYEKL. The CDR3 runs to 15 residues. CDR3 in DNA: TGCGCCAGCAGCCAACCCACCCAGGGCTCCTACGAGCAGTACTTC. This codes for CASSQPTQGSYEQYF.

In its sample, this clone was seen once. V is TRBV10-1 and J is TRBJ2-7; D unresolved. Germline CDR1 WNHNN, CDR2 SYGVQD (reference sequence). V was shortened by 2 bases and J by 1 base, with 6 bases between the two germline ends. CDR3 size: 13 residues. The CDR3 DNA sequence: TGCGCCAGCAGTGAGGAGCTTTCCTACGAGCAGTACTTC. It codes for CASSEELSYEQYF.